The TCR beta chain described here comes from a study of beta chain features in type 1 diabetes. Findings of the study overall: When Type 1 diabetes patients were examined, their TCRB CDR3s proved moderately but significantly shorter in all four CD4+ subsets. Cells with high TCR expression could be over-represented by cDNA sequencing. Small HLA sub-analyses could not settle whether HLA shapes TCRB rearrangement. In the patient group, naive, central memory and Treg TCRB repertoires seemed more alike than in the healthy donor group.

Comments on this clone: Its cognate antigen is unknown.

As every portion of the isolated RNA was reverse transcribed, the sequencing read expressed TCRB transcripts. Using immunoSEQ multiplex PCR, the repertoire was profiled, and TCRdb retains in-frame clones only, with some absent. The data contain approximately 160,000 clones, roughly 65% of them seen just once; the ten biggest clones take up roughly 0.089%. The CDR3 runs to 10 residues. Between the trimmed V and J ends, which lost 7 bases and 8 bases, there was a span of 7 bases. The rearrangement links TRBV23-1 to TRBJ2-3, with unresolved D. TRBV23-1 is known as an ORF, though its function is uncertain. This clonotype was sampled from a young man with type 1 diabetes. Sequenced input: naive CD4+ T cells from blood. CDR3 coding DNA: TGCGCCAGCAAATGGGGTACGCAGTATTTT. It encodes CASKWGTQYF.